Listed here are 18 T cell receptor beta chains from one sample, sequenced in a study of blood T cell repertoires in COVID-19. Measured with immunoSEQ multiplex PCR; TCRdb has only the in-frame clones, and not every one. This sample yields 150,000 to 200,000 clones, of which around 73% are seen a single time; approximately 15% belongs to the top ten. The sequenced material came from PBMCs or T cells enriched from blood (not recorded which). These receptor sequences come from a woman between 45 and 65 years old who had recovered from COVID-19.

The chain carries TRBV7-2 and TRBJ2-1; D possibly corresponds to TRBD2 (6 bases). V was shortened by 6 bases and J by 7 bases, with 16 bases between the two germline ends. Germline-derived CDR1 and CDR2 are SGHTA and FQGNSA. The CDR3 is made up of 14 amino acids. CDR3: CASSSQSLANEQFF. In nucleotides, the CDR3 is TGTGCCAGCAGTTCTCAATCCCTAGCGAATGAGCAGTTCTTC.

J is TRBJ1-1 and V is TRBV28; tentatively, D is TRBD1 (5 bases). With 4 bases removed from V and 1 base from J, the gap between germline ends came to 10 bases. Germline V lookup: CDR1 MDHEN, CDR2 SYDVKM. This CDR3 has 14 amino acids. The CDR3 DNA is TGTGCCAGCAGTTATGGACATTCGAACACTGAAGCTTTCTTT. Amino acid sequence: CASSYGHSNTEAFF.

This clone was counted only a few times. The rearrangement uses TRBV6-2 or TRBV6-3 and TRBJ2-1; 7 nucleotides align to TRBD2. The germline V gene has CDR1 MNHEY and CDR2 SVGEGT. V lost 6 bases and J lost 9; bases outside the gene matches: 8. This CDR3 is built from 13 residues. The CDR3 sequence: CASSPRGVSEQFF. CDR3 nucleotide sequence: TGTGCCAGCAGCCCACGGGGGGTAAGTGAGCAGTTCTTC.

This CDR3 reads CASRVYDSTNEKLFF. Written as DNA, the CDR3 is TGCGCCAGCAGGGTGTATGATAGCACTAATGAAAAACTGTTTTTT. This chain connects TRBV4-1 to TRBJ1-4; no firm D call. The CDR3 sequence is 15 residues long. The V gene's germline CDR1 is MGHRA and CDR2 YSYEKL. V lost 6 bases and J 2 bases, leaving 13 bases between the germline ends.

The genes are TRBV6-5 and TRBJ1-6; TRBD1 agrees at 8 bases. CDR1 is MNHEY, CDR2 SVGAGI, per germline. The CDR3 sequence is 16 residues long. V was clipped by 0 bases and J by 3 bases; unmatched bases: 1. The CDR3 sequence: CASSYSGTGYNSPLHF. The CDR3 DNA reads TGTGCCAGCAGTTACTCCGGGACAGGCTATAATTCACCCCTCCACTTT.

A few counts support this clone. This chain uses TRBV2 with TRBJ1-3; TRBD1 is a possible D gene (6 bases). The V gene lost 7 bases and the J gene lost 2 bases, with 15 bases spanning the gap. Germline assignment: CDR1 SNHLY and CDR2 FYNNEI. The CDR3 is 15 residues long. The CDR3 sequence is CASTPGSGAGNTIYF. DNA of the CDR3: TGTGCCAGCACCCCCGGGTCAGGGGCTGGAAACACCATATATTTT.

V and J are TRBV24-1 and TRBJ2-7; tentatively, D is TRBD1 (6 bases). Germline assignment: CDR1 KGHDR and CDR2 SFDVKD. This CDR3 contains 13 residues. The V end lost 4 bases, the J end lost 3 bases, and 9 bases lay between the germline ends. The CDR3 nucleotides are TGTGCCACCAGTGACCAGGACAGCTACGAGCAGTACTTC. Translated: CATSDQDSYEQYF.

The chain employs TRBV2 and TRBJ2-1; the match to TRBD2 covers 8 bases. V was clipped by 6 bases and J by 4 bases; unmatched bases: 8. Per the germline V gene, CDR1 is SNHLY and CDR2 is FYNNEI. This CDR3 is built from 15 residues. The DNA of the CDR3 is TGTGCCAGCAGCCTAGCTAGCGGGCCATACAATGAGCAGTTCTTC. It encodes CASSLASGPYNEQFF.

The gene calls are TRBV15 and TRBJ2-1; 9 nucleotides agree with TRBD2. Germline CDR1 LNHNV, CDR2 YYDKDF (reference sequence). The J segment lost 7 bases and the V segment lost 0 bases, leaving 10 bases of the junction unmatched. The CDR3 is 17 residues long. DNA of the CDR3: TGTGCCACCAGCAGAGATTCATATGCTAGCGGGGTTAATGAGCAGTTCTTC. Residues: CATSRDSYASGVNEQFF.

V is TRBV10-2 and J is TRBJ2-7; 11 positions agree with TRBD2. Unmatched junction bases numbered 7, after V lost 5 bases and J lost 4 bases. Germline values: CDR1 WSHSY, CDR2 SAAADI. The CDR3 is made up of 15 amino acids. As DNA, the CDR3 is TGCGCCAGCAGTTTTCCGGGACTAGCGGAGTACGAGCAGTACTTC. Protein sequence: CASSFPGLAEYEQYF.

This sequence joins TRBV10-1 and TRBJ2-1; a possible D gene is TRBD1 (5 bases). Germline V CDR1 and CDR2: WNHNN, SYGVQD (reference sequence). With 0 bases removed from V and 8 bases from J, the gap between germline ends came to 8 bases. This CDR3 has 13 residues. CDR3 coding DNA: TGCGCCAGCAGTGAGTCTGGGGCTTATGAGCAGTTCTTC. Its protein product is CASSESGAYEQFF.

This clone was seen a handful of times. V is TRBV7-6 and J is TRBJ1-5; weak D call: TRBD1 (5 bases). V lost 0 bases and J lost 1, with 7 bases in between. The CDR3 runs 15 residues. Per germline, CDR1 SGHVS and CDR2 FNYEAQ. The CDR3 DNA reads as TGTGCCAGCAGCTTAGCGCGGGGGAGCAATCAGCCCCAGCATTTT. This gives the protein CASSLARGSNQPQHF.

The chain recombines TRBV28 with TRBJ1-6; tentative D call: TRBD1 (6 bases). Germline CDR1 reads MDHEN; CDR2 reads SYDVKM. V was trimmed by 7 bases and J by 13 bases, leaving 20 bases between them. This CDR3 spans 14 amino acids. The CDR3 loop is CASTAGSGVDPLHF. Here the CDR3 DNA reads TGTGCCAGCACTGCCGGGTCAGGGGTAGACCCCCTCCACTTT.

The chain carries TRBV7-2 and TRBJ1-5, with 9 nucleotides matching TRBD1. The germline gives CDR1 SGHTA, CDR2 FQGNSA. This CDR3 is built from 15 residues. J lost 2 bases, V lost 3 bases, and 2 bases had no gene match. Here the CDR3 DNA reads TGTGCCAGCAGCTTTGACAGGGGGGGCAATCAGCCCCAGCATTTT. It codes for CASSFDRGGNQPQHF.

This sequence joins TRBV6-4 and TRBJ2-5; TRBD2 matches 11 bases. CDR3 length: 18 amino acids. The germline V gene has CDR1 MRHNA and CDR2 SNTAGT. Unmatched junction bases numbered 10, after V lost 0 bases and J lost 4 bases. This CDR3 reads CASSDSRRLAGPRETQYF. In nucleotides, the CDR3 is TGTGCCAGCAGTGACTCGCGCAGACTAGCGGGACCCCGAGAGACCCAGTACTTC.

The chain links TRBV4-1 to TRBJ2-5; 7 positions agree with TRBD2. Germline lookup yields CDR1 MGHRA and CDR2 YSYEKL. The CDR3 totals 17 residues. Losses at the gene ends were 3 bases for V and 3 bases for J; bases not matched to a gene: 13. CDR3 in DNA: TGCGCCAGCAGCCACCCCTTTGGGGAGGGAGTGGAAGAGACCCAGTACTTC. As protein: CASSHPFGEGVEETQYF.

This clone appeared a few times. The chain couples TRBV27 to TRBJ1-6; a possible D gene is TRBD1 (6 bases). The V gene's germline CDR1 is MNHEY and CDR2 SMNVEV (reference sequence). The CDR3 covers 14 residues. V lost 5 bases and J lost 9, with 14 bases in between. CDR3 loop: CASSKPGVGSPLHF. The CDR3 coding sequence is TGTGCCAGCAGTAAGCCAGGGGTAGGTTCACCCCTCCACTTT.

Turning to this clone: The conserved closing phenylalanine or tryptophan is absent in this CDR3, likely reflecting a read error. The DNA is omitted, as the CDR3 cannot be located on it reliably, and the CDR3 follows TCRdb's listing. V usage is TRBV10-3 and J usage is TRBJ1-1; the D call in the table, TRBD1, was not verified against the DNA. Inclusive of both ends, the CDR3 amounts to 10 amino acids. Germline assignment: CDR1 ENHRY and CDR2 SYGVKD. CDR3 sequence reads: CAISEGARIL.